Sequencing of this T cell receptor (beta chain) was carried out in a study of CD8+CD57+ T cells in acquired aplastic anemia. Study information: Mean DNA quantity obtained from sorted CD4+ and CD8+ cells was approximately 3 ug. About 10 million reads were obtained on average for healthy donor CD4+ cells.

The V segment lost 3 bases and the J segment 3 bases; nucleotides outside the gene matches: 2. The CDR3 spans 14 residues. CDR3 and TCR beta VDJ profiling relied on a genomic DNA template. TCRdb analysed the reads with MiXCR anew, one entry per CDR3 protein. Of about 400,000 distinct CDR3 sequences listed, roughly 64% are singletons. As regards this clonotype: Its antigen is undetermined.

Study-wide points: No significant difference in CD8+ Simpson's diversity was found between patients and controls. Researchers report that 25 to 30 CD8+ CDR3 sequences appeared in both patients and controls.

The sequence was collected from a human donor in good health, serving as a control. The rearrangement links TRBV12-3 or TRBV12-4 to TRBJ2-7, with TRBD1 matching over 10 bases. Material: sorted CD4+, CD8+, or CD8+CD57+ T cells (not recorded which) from PBMCs. DNA for the CDR3: TGTGCCAGCAGTTTGCGGACAGGGGGCTACGAGCAGTACTTC. Amino acids: CASSLRTGGYEQYF.